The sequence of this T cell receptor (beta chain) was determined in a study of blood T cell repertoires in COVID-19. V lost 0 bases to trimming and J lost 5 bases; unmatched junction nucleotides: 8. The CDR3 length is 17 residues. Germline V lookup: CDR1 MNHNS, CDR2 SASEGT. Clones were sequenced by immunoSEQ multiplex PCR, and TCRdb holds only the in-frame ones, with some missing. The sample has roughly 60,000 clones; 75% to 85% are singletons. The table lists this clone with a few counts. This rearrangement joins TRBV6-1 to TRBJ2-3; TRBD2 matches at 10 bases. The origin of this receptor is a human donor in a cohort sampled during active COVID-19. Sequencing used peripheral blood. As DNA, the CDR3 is TGTGCCAGCAGTGAAGCCCCAGCGGGAGGGCCGGGAGATACGCAGTATTTT. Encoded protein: CASSEAPAGGPGDTQYF.